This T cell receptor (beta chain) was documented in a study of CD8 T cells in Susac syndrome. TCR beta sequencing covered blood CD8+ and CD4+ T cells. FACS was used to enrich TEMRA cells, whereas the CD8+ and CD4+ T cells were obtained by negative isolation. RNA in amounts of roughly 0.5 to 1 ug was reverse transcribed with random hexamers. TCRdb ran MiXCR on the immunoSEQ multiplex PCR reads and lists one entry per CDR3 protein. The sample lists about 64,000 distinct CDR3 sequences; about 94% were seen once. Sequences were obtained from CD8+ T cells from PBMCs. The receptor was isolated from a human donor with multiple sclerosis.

CDR3 sequence: CASSSGQISDTQYF. The CDR3 DNA follows: TGTGCCAGCAGCTCGGGACAGATATCAGATACGCAGTATTTT. This chain joins TRBV7-3 and TRBJ2-3; 7 positions match TRBD1. The germline gives CDR1 SGHTA, CDR2 FQGTGA. J lost 4 bases, V lost 4 bases, and 5 bases had no gene match. The CDR3 is 14 amino acids.